This T cell receptor (beta chain) stems from a study of T cell changes during pregnancy in multiple sclerosis. Germline V gives CDR1 SEHNR, CDR2 FQNEAQ (reference sequence). The CDR3 has 14 amino acids. The J segment lost 5 bases and the V segment lost 2 bases, leaving 6 bases of the junction unmatched. Sequencing used immunoSEQ multiplex PCR; TCRdb keeps in-frame clones, though not all of them. The table has 45,000 to 55,000 clones, 90% seen once. V is TRBV7-9 and J is TRBJ2-7; 7 positions match TRBD2. The TCR originated in a female donor in good health, enrolled as a control in a pregnancy study. This specimen consisted of peripheral blood, obtained in the first trimester of pregnancy. The CDR3 is CASSLSAGVHEQYF. The CDR3 DNA reads TGTGCCAGCAGCTTAAGCGCGGGAGTGCACGAGCAGTACTTC.